These T cell receptor beta chains were read from a single sample in a study of graft-versus-host responses after intestinal transplantation. Antigens for these TCRs are unknown. Repertoires were generated with immunoSEQ multiplex PCR, while TCRdb's copy carries only in-frame clones and drops some. The table has about 100,000 clones, more than 75% seen once. Source: unstimulated CD4+ T cells sorted from spleen or lymph node cells, taken before transplant. Receptors originate from a human donor who was the organ donor for an intestinal transplant. Each CDR3 is given with its conserved first and last residue.

j_gene: TRBJ2-7; v_gene: TRBV19; CDR3aa: CASSRRAVGSYEQYF
j_gene: TRBJ2-1; v_gene: TRBV1; CDR3aa: CTSSQDLQRGSTYNEQFF
j_gene: TRBJ2-7; v_gene: TRBV7-2; CDR3aa: CASSPLRSRGGEQYF
j_gene: TRBJ1-2; v_gene: TRBV28; CDR3aa: CASSPDRGGWGYTF
j_gene: TRBJ2-7; v_gene: TRBV11-2; CDR3aa: CASSLDGGSPYEQYF
j_gene: TRBJ1-6; v_gene: TRBV11-2; CDR3aa: CASSFDGLNSPLHF
j_gene: TRBJ1-2; v_gene: TRBV10-3; CDR3aa: CAISGSTDYGYTF
j_gene: TRBJ2-3; v_gene: TRBV5-4; CDR3aa: CASSLGMWGGGADTQYF
j_gene: TRBJ2-3; v_gene: TRBV7-6; CDR3aa: CASTPGYFFGTDTQYF
j_gene: TRBJ2-3; v_gene: TRBV4-1; CDR3aa: CASSQDFANLAQYF
j_gene: TRBJ1-2; v_gene: TRBV10-3; CDR3aa: CAISGAVFYGYTF
j_gene: TRBJ2-1; v_gene: TRBV29-1; CDR3aa: CSVQKGVFNEQFF
j_gene: TRBJ2-7; v_gene: TRBV6-1; CDR3aa: CASRDTLYEQYF
j_gene: TRBJ1-3; v_gene: TRBV7-6; CDR3aa: CASSSRLGITGNTIYF
j_gene: TRBJ2-1; v_gene: TRBV12-5; CDR3aa: CASGLESRYNEQFF
j_gene: TRBJ1-5; v_gene: TRBV28; CDR3aa: CASRWTGVYSNQPQHF